The clone carrying this T cell receptor beta chain appeared a single time. Researchers report isolating at least 7 million PBMCs per sample. The sample originates from a study of blood T cells in healthy people across ages. The authors ran a second PCR of 7 to 11 cycles using a sample-barcoded 5' primer and a J-beta primer mix. A template-switch adaptor that had 12 random nucleotides put a tag on each cDNA molecule. TCRdb reprocessed the 5' RACE reads with MiXCR, giving one entry per CDR3 protein. The table records about a million distinct CDR3 sequences, around 46% of them present only once. Germline trimming cut 0 bases from V and 7 bases from J; bases unmatched to any gene: 12. The germline V gene encodes CDR1 SGHDT and CDR2 YYEEEE. The CDR3 covers 16 residues.

The sequence derives from a man under 40 in good health. The chain carries TRBV5-6 and TRBJ2-7; 8 positions agree with TRBD2. The sequenced material came from blood. The chain's CDR3 is CASSLGGQRGTREQYF. CDR3 sequence (DNA): TGTGCCAGCAGCTTGGGAGGACAGAGGGGGACTAGGGAGCAGTACTTC. Variable domain in full (rest from reference TRBV5-6 and TRBJ2-7): DAGVTQSPTHLIKTRGQQVTLRCSPKSGHDTVSWYQQALGQGPQFIFQYYEEEERQRGNFPDRFSGHQFPNYSSELNVNALLLGDSALYLCASSLGGQRGTREQYFGPGTRLTVT.